These T cell receptor beta chains were read from a single sample in a study of T cells in Graves' hyperthyroidism and ophthalmopathy. MiXCR, run by TCRdb on the multiplex PCR reads, gives a single entry per CDR3 protein. The table includes 600,000 to 900,000 distinct CDR3 sequences, around 15% detected once. The sample comprised blood. The receptors shown here come from a young man with Graves' hyperthyroidism. CDR3s include the opening cysteine and the closing phenylalanine or tryptophan. A D gene is named only where the DNA matches it firmly. Clone size is given for some rows only: seen once, a few or many times, or a class if the clone is expanded.

D	size	V	J	CDR3	DNA
.	few	TRBV28	TRBJ2-1	CASTQQRSSYNEQFF	TGTGCCAGCACCCAACAAAGGAGCAGTTACAATGAGCAGTTCTTC
TRBD2	few	TRBV19	TRBJ2-1	CASTLAGAGPHNEQFF	TGTGCCAGTACCTTAGCGGGAGCGGGCCCACACAATGAGCAGTTCTTC
TRBD1	.	TRBV6-4	TRBJ1-5	CADRGTSNQPQHF	TGTGCGGACAGGGGAACGAGCAATCAGCCCCAGCATTTT
TRBD1	many	TRBV30	TRBJ1-4	CAWSARTGARKLFF	TGTGCCTGGAGTGCCCGGACAGGGGCTCGAAAACTGTTTTTT
.	many	TRBV11-2	TRBJ2-4	CASSLVKNIQYF	TGTGCCAGCAGCTTAGTCAAAAACATTCAGTACTTC
TRBD2	few	TRBV19	TRBJ2-1	CASSILAGVSYNEQFF	TGTGCCAGTAGTATCTTAGCGGGGGTTTCCTACAATGAGCAGTTCTTC
.	many	TRBV10-3	TRBJ2-7	CAISYTANYEQYF	TGTGCCATCAGTTACACAGCCAACTACGAGCAGTACTTC
TRBD2	few	TRBV11-2	TRBJ2-1	CASSFRGGRDEQFF	TGTGCCAGCAGCTTTAGAGGCGGGAGGGACGAGCAGTTCTTC
.	few	TRBV4-1	TRBJ1-2	CASSQGQNNYGYTF	TGCGCCAGCAGCCAAGGGCAGAATAACTATGGCTACACCTTC
TRBD2	few	TRBV7-2	TRBJ2-1	CASSLGLYVRAGARNEQFF	TGTGCCAGCAGCTTAGGTCTCTATGTCCGGGCGGGAGCCCGTAATGAGCAGTTCTTC
TRBD2	few	TRBV10-3	TRBJ2-3	CAISDPLAADTQYF	TGTGCCATCAGTGACCCGCTAGCGGCAGATACGCAGTATTTT
.	.	TRBV11-2	TRBJ1-1	CASSPPQMRGTEAFF	TGTGCCAGCAGCCCCCCCCAGATGCGAGGCACTGAAGCTTTCTTT
.	.	TRBV12-3/TRBV12-4	TRBJ2-7	CASRLGTRPLEQYF	TGTGCCAGCAGACTCGGGACACGACCTTTAGAGCAGTACTTC
TRBD1	.	TRBV6-1	TRBJ1-5	CASRNYAPGGPNQPQHF	TGTGCCAGCAGAAACTACGCCCCAGGGGGCCCCAATCAGCCCCAGCATTTT
.	.	TRBV5-1	TRBJ2-1	CASSFGSVYNEQFF	TGCGCCAGCAGCTTTGGTTCGGTATACAATGAGCAGTTCTTC
.	many	TRBV25-1	TRBJ1-2	CASSEGGSYGYTF	TGTGCCAGCAGTGAGGGGGGGTCCTATGGCTACACCTTC
TRBD1	.	TRBV6-2/TRBV6-3	TRBJ2-7	CASSGQAKSYEQYF	TGTGCCAGCAGCGGACAGGCCAAATCCTACGAGCAGTACTTC
.	.	TRBV29-1	TRBJ1-1	CSVEFAGMNTEAFF	TGCAGCGTTGAGTTCGCGGGGATGAACACTGAAGCTTTCTTT
TRBD1	few	TRBV19	TRBJ1-1	CASSRNRGRLEAFF	TGTGCCAGTAGCCGCAACAGGGGGCGACTTGAAGCTTTCTTT
TRBD1	few	TRBV15	TRBJ1-1	CATSLDRWNTEAFF	TGTGCCACCAGCCTGGACAGGTGGAACACTGAAGCTTTCTTT
.	few	TRBV6-1	TRBJ1-5	CASQATPNNQPQHF	TGTGCCAGCCAAGCTACTCCGAACAATCAGCCCCAGCATTTT
.	many	TRBV7-8	TRBJ2-5	CASSLALGDETQYF	TGTGCCAGCAGCTTAGCGCTGGGGGACGAGACCCAGTACTTC
TRBD2	few	TRBV4-1	TRBJ2-4	CASSQPTSGRQKDIQYF	TGCGCCAGCAGCCAACCTACTAGCGGGAGGCAAAAGGACATTCAGTACTTC
TRBD2	.	TRBV7-9	TRBJ2-1	CASSLEAQREASYNEQFF	TGTGCCAGCAGCTTGGAGGCGCAGCGGGAGGCCTCCTACAATGAGCAGTTCTTC
.	many	TRBV28	TRBJ1-5	CASSTRPGNQPQHF	TGTGCCAGCAGTACCCGGCCCGGCAATCAGCCCCAGCATTTT
TRBD1	few	TRBV19	TRBJ1-2	CASRGAGGDYGYTF	TGTGCCAGCCGTGGGGCAGGGGGCGACTATGGCTACACCTTC
.	many	TRBV28	TRBJ2-1	CASRPSGGNYNEQFF	TGTGCCAGCCGACCCTCTGGCGGAAACTACAATGAGCAGTTCTTC
TRBD1	.	TRBV27	TRBJ1-3	CASSSKEGGDFTIYF	TGTGCCAGCAGTTCTAAAGAAGGGGGCGATTTCACCATATATTTT
.	.	TRBV9	TRBJ2-3	CASSVEAATQYF	TGTGCCAGCAGCGTAGAGGCGGCTACGCAGTATTTT
.	.	TRBV29-1	TRBJ2-5	CSVGNWRETQYF	TGCAGCGTTGGGAACTGGAGGGAGACCCAGTACTTC
.	.	TRBV7-3	TRBJ2-3	CASSPTGNTDTQYF	TGTGCCAGCAGTCCAACTGGGAACACAGATACGCAGTATTTT
TRBD2	many	TRBV28	TRBJ2-7	CASSSPGLAGFVSYEQYF	TGTGCCAGCAGTTCTCCGGGACTAGCGGGATTCGTCTCCTACGAGCAGTACTTC
TRBD2	.	TRBV9	TRBJ2-1	CASSVAGGLYYNEQFF	TGTGCCAGCAGCGTAGCGGGAGGCCTTTACTACAATGAGCAGTTCTTC
.	few	TRBV11-1	TRBJ2-7	CASSPEAGGRSYEQYF	TGTGCCAGCAGCCCGGAAGCGGGTGGGAGATCCTACGAGCAGTACTTC
TRBD1	many	TRBV7-9	TRBJ1-2	CASSSRTGEGYTF	TGTGCCAGCAGCTCGCGGACAGGGGAAGGCTACACCTTC
TRBD1	.	TRBV5-1	TRBJ2-1	CASSLMGQRTLSYNEQFF	TGCGCCAGCAGCTTGATGGGACAGCGCACCTTATCCTACAATGAGCAGTTCTTC
.	many	TRBV3-1	TRBJ2-7	CASSYGLPYEQYF	TGTGCCAGCAGCTACGGACTCCCCTACGAGCAGTACTTC
.	many	TRBV18	TRBJ1-2	CASSPSQQVGDGYTF	TGTGCCAGCTCACCATCCCAGCAGGTGGGAGATGGCTACACCTTC
.	.	TRBV7-2	TRBJ2-7	CASSILTPTEQYF	TGTGCCAGCAGCATACTGACCCCTACCGAGCAGTACTTC
TRBD1	once	TRBV6-1	TRBJ2-1	CACSWGDRDSNGQFF	TGTGCCTGCTCCTGGGGGGACAGGGACTCCAATGGGCAGTTCTTC
TRBD1	many	TRBV30	TRBJ1-1	CAWGARGDTEAFF	TGTGCCTGGGGGGCCAGGGGGGACACTGAAGCTTTCTTT
TRBD2	.	TRBV5-5	TRBJ2-1	CASSPGGGPSRESRKGQFF	TGTGCCAGCAGCCCCGGGGGGGGGCCTAGTCGGGAGTCCCGGAAGGGACAGTTCTTC
TRBD1	.	TRBV6-1	TRBJ1-2	CAETDRPTLGYTF	TGTGCCGAAACGGACAGGCCGACCCTAGGCTACACCTTC
TRBD2	many	TRBV28	TRBJ2-5	CASSPGTSDQETQYF	TGTGCCAGCAGTCCCGGGACTAGCGACCAAGAGACCCAGTACTTC
TRBD2	.	TRBV6-9	TRBJ2-7	CASSNIAGGYEQYF	TGTGCCAGCAGTAATATAGCGGGGGGTTACGAGCAGTACTTC
.	few	TRBV2	TRBJ1-6	CASSRRGGDSPLHF	TGTGCCAGCAGTCGCAGGGGTGGGGATTCACCCCTCCACTTT
.	many	TRBV29-1	TRBJ1-1	CSGLGTYTEAFF	TGCAGCGGCCTAGGGACCTACACTGAAGCTTTCTTT
TRBD2	few	TRBV12-5	TRBJ2-6	CASGLYRGGLSGANVLTF	TGTGCTAGTGGTTTGTACCGGGGGGGGCTCTCTGGGGCCAACGTCCTGACTTTC